The TCR beta chain described here comes from a study of blood T cell repertoires in COVID-19. Study as a whole: Acute-phase and convalescent COVID-19 samples originated in the United States, Italy and Spain. The analysed material was cDNA or gDNA that came from T cells, B-cell-depleted T cells, or PBMCs.

Authors' processing steps: Estimates of nucleated cell counts were drawn from the amplification of reference gene primers. The method was immunoSEQ multiplex PCR; TCRdb's version includes in-frame clones alone and lacks a portion of them. Clonal size and the V and J genes are those of that table, whereas D and trimming came from the DNA. The repertoire holds some 35,000 clones, with about 91% as singletons. V shed 0 bases, J shed 0 bases, and the junction held 7 bases outside the gene matches. Germline V gene data show CDR1 as SGHTA and CDR2 as FQGNSA. The CDR3 contains 18 residues. The source of this sequence is a human donor in a cohort sampled during active COVID-19. Sequencing was performed on peripheral blood. The chain links TRBV7-2 to TRBJ2-1, with TRBD2 matching over 8 bases. The CDR3 region has the DNA TGTGCCAGCAGCTTAGCGACGCTAGCGGGCAGCTCCTACAATGAGCAGTTCTTC. Translation gives CASSLATLAGSSYNEQFF.